One and the same sample provided the 22 T cell receptor beta chains below, sequenced in a study of cytomegalovirus exposure and HLA in healthy donors. Only in-frame clones appear in the TCRdb table, and some are missing; sequencing was by immunoSEQ multiplex PCR. The sample includes 160,000 or so clones, roughly 91% of them seen just once. The sequenced sample was PBMCs. The receptors here all came from a man between 18 and 35 years old in good health and CMV-seronegative.

V usage is TRBV19 and J usage is TRBJ2-7, with 7 bases aligning to TRBD2. V lost 5 bases and J lost 2; bases outside the gene matches: 12. CDR1 is LNHDA, CDR2 SQIVND, per germline (reference sequence). This CDR3 region has 16 residues. This chain's CDR3 is CASSLIGRVGTYEQYF. The CDR3, as DNA: TGTGCCAGTAGTCTGATTGGGAGGGTCGGCACCTACGAGCAGTACTTC.

The rearrangement uses TRBV11-3 and TRBJ2-1; 8 bases agree with TRBD2. Germline loops: CDR1 SGHNT, CDR2 YENEEA. With 5 bases clipped from V and 7 bases from J, the junction kept 10 bases outside the gene matches. The CDR3 extends over 15 amino acids. CDR3 coding DNA: TGTGCCAGCAGCCGCATCAGCGGGGGCCTGAATGAGCAGTTCTTC. Encoded protein: CASSRISGGLNEQFF.

The chain combines TRBV7-2 with TRBJ1-2; 9 nucleotides agree with TRBD1. The CDR3 sequence is 15 residues long. CDR1 is SGHTA and CDR2 is FQGNSA in the germline V gene. V lost 2 bases, J lost 4 bases, and 5 bases stayed unmatched. As DNA, the CDR3 is TGTGCCAGCAGCTTACAACCGGGACAGGGCTATGGCTACACCTTC. Protein sequence: CASSLQPGQGYGYTF.

V and J are TRBV13 and TRBJ2-1, with 7 bases that match TRBD1. Germline CDR1 reads PRHDT; CDR2 reads FYEKMQ (reference sequence). The CDR3 runs 15 residues. The ends lost 6 bases at V and 3 bases at J; junction bases unmatched: 8. The CDR3 sequence is CASSSGQAYYNEQFF. The CDR3 bases are TGTGCCAGCAGTTCTGGACAGGCATACTACAATGAGCAGTTCTTC.

V gene TRBV5-1 combines with J gene TRBJ2-2; 11 bases match TRBD2. The CDR3 is made up of 18 amino acids. After removal of 2 bases from V and 2 bases from J, the junction contained 8 bases not matched to a gene. CDR1 and CDR2 (germline): SGHRS, YFSETQ. The CDR3 region has the DNA TGCGCCAGCAGCTTCGGACTAGCGGGTGGGTTTAACACCGGGGAGCTGTTTTTT. It specifies CASSFGLAGGFNTGELFF.

The chain joins TRBV4-1 to TRBJ1-5; a possible D gene is TRBD1 (6 bases). The germline CDR1 and CDR2 sequences are MGHRA and YSYEKL. The V gene lost 0 bases and the J gene lost 0 bases, with 12 bases spanning the gap. The CDR3 extends over 17 amino acids. The CDR3 DNA is TGCGCCAGCAGCCAAGAAGGGGGGGGGTATAGCAATCAGCCCCAGCATTTT. It codes for CASSQEGGGYSNQPQHF.

CDR3 region: CASSLSILNPPGQGIDYEQYV. The CDR3 coding sequence is TGTGCCAGCAGTTTATCTATCCTAAACCCTCCGGGACAGGGGATCGACTACGAGCAGTACGTC. V is TRBV28 and J is TRBJ2-7; 10 nucleotides line up with TRBD1. The CDR3 extends over 21 amino acids. With V trimmed by 1 base and J by 3 bases, 21 bases remained unmatched. In germline, CDR1 is MDHEN, CDR2 SYDVKM.

The genes are TRBV4-1 and TRBJ2-1; TRBD2 matches 10 bases. The V and J ends lost 0 bases and 3 bases, in that order; junction bases with no gene match: 11. The CDR3 contains 19 residues. Germline CDR1 is MGHRA and CDR2 is YSYEKL. CDR3 loop: CASSQDPSGGAFNYNEQFF. The DNA of the CDR3 is TGCGCCAGCAGCCAAGATCCCAGCGGGGGGGCCTTTAACTACAATGAGCAGTTCTTC.

Turning to this clone: The junction does not match germline at one end; this may be a read error. This chain connects TRBV7-7 to TRBJ2-2; D might be TRBD1 (6 bases). From germline, CDR1 is SSHAT and CDR2 FNYEAQ (reference sequence). The CDR3 is 14 amino acids. The CDR3: CASSLATGPGELFF. CDR3 nucleotide sequence: TGTGCTAGCAGCTTAGCTACAGGGCCTGGGGAGCTGTTTTTT.

The V gene is TRBV28, the J gene TRBJ1-1; possible D gene TRBD1, 6 bases. The germline gives CDR1 MDHEN, CDR2 SYDVKM. This CDR3 contains 15 residues. Trimming took off 7 bases at V and 2 bases at J, with 17 bases between the two ends. CDR3 sequence: CASIYRTVFNTEAFF. The CDR3 nucleotides are TGTGCCAGCATTTACCGGACAGTTTTCAACACTGAAGCTTTCTTT.

The CDR3 nucleotides read TGCGCCAGCAGTGGAGGAACCGGAGAGACCCAGTACTTC. It translates to CASSGGTGETQYF. The chain uses TRBV5-1 and TRBJ2-5; the D gene is possibly TRBD2 (5 bases). The ends were cut back, 5 bases at V and 4 bases at J, with 12 bases in the middle. Germline loops: CDR1 SGHRS, CDR2 YFSETQ. CDR3 length: 13 amino acids.

The chain combines TRBV19 with TRBJ2-7; 14 nucleotides align to TRBD2. Germline V gene data show CDR1 as LNHDA and CDR2 as SQIVND (reference sequence). CDR3 size: 16 residues. Unmatched junction bases numbered 8, after V lost 4 bases and J lost 6 bases. This CDR3 is CASSTVGLAGVVEQYF. The CDR3, as DNA: TGTGCCAGTAGTACCGTGGGACTAGCGGGAGTAGTCGAGCAGTACTTC.

This clone was seen a single time. This rearrangement joins TRBV7-9 to TRBJ1-1, with D perhaps TRBD1 (6 bases). This CDR3 spans 15 amino acids. The germline V and J ends were trimmed by 1 base and 5 bases, with 14 bases remaining between them. Germline V gene lookup returns CDR1 SEHNR and CDR2 FQNEAQ (reference sequence). The CDR3 region has the DNA TGTGCCAGCAGCTTAGATACGGGGGGCCTGACTGAAGCTTTCTTT. Protein sequence: CASSLDTGGLTEAFF.

The V gene is TRBV5-6, the J gene TRBJ2-7, with D perhaps matching TRBD2 (6 bases). V shed 5 bases and J shed 2 bases, with 11 bases lying between them. The CDR3 covers 13 residues. Germline V gene data show CDR1 as SGHDT and CDR2 as YYEEEE. CDR3 sequence reads: CASSLRGTYEQYV. The DNA for the CDR3 is TGTGCCAGCAGTCTGCGGGGAACCTACGAGCAGTACGTC.

This clone has only one observation. The chain combines TRBV6-6 with TRBJ1-1; 7 bases map to TRBD1. The CDR3 totals 14 residues. J lost 5 bases, V lost 2 bases, and 5 bases had no gene match. Germline V gene sequence: CDR1 MNHNY, CDR2 SVGAGI (reference sequence). The CDR3 loop reads CASSYPQGMTEAFF. CDR3 DNA sequence: TGTGCCAGCAGTTACCCACAGGGGATGACTGAAGCTTTCTTT.

The chain links TRBV5-5 to TRBJ2-7; D possibly corresponds to TRBD2 (6 bases). Germline CDR1 and CDR2: SGHKS and YYEKEE (reference sequence). Trimming stripped 0 bases from V and 2 bases from J, with 12 bases between. This CDR3 is 15 amino acids long. The DNA for the CDR3 is TGTGCCAGCAGCTTGGCTGGGGGGTCCACCTACGAGCAGTACTTC. Translated, it gives CASSLAGGSTYEQYF.

This clone was seen only a few times. V and J are TRBV5-6 and TRBJ1-2; D remains ambiguous. The CDR3 loop spans 13 amino acids. The V end was cut by 4 bases, the J end by 8 bases, with 15 bases between. Germline V gene data show CDR1 as SGHDT and CDR2 as YYEEEE. Here the CDR3 reads CASSGGLSRGYTF. The CDR3 bases are TGTGCCAGCAGCGGCGGACTGAGTCGAGGCTACACCTTC.

As concerns this clone: Relative to the germline gene, one junction end is altered; a read error may explain this. CDR3: CASSPGQGAHGANVLTF. The CDR3 DNA follows: TGTGCTAGCAGCCCGGGACAGGGGGCGCATGGGGCCAACGTCCTGACTTTC. The chain carries TRBV7-7 and TRBJ2-6; 12 nucleotides line up with TRBD1. CDR1 is SSHAT and CDR2 is FNYEAQ in the germline V gene (reference sequence). CDR3 length equals 17 residues. Drawing the rest from reference TRBV7-7 and TRBJ2-6, the complete variable domain is GAGVSQSPRYKVTKRGQDVTLRCDPISSHATLYWYQQALGQGPEFLTYFNYEAQPDKSGLPSDRFSAERPEGSISTLTIQRTEQRDSAMYRCASSPGQGAHGANVLTFGAGSRLTVL.

The CDR3 loop is CASSSDRGPYEQYV. CDR3 coding DNA: TGTGCCAGCAGCTCTGACAGGGGACCCTACGAGCAGTACGTC. This chain connects TRBV7-9 to TRBJ2-7, with TRBD1 identical over 8 bases. The CDR3 spans 14 residues. With V trimmed by 4 bases and J by 2 bases, 4 bases remained unmatched. Germline V gives CDR1 SEHNR, CDR2 FQNEAQ (reference sequence).

The chain employs TRBV27 and TRBJ1-1; no firm D call. The V end was cut by 5 bases, the J end by 0 bases, with 7 bases between. CDR1 and CDR2 from the germline V gene are MNHEY and SMNVEV (reference sequence). This CDR3 region has 13 residues. The CDR3 nucleotides read TGTGCCAGCAGTACCGGGGTGAACACTGAAGCTTTCTTT. Amino acids: CASSTGVNTEAFF.

The gene calls are TRBV2 and TRBJ2-6; 9 nucleotides align to TRBD1. Per germline, CDR1 SNHLY and CDR2 FYNNEI. Trimming took 10 bases from V and 2 from J; bases not matched to a gene: 6. The CDR3 runs 15 residues. In DNA, the CDR3 is TGTGCCACTGGGACAGGGCAAGCTGGGGCCAACGTCCTGACTTTC. Residues: CATGTGQAGANVLTF.

The chain combines TRBV4-2 with TRBJ1-1; D call uncertain. V lost 0 bases and J 0 bases, leaving 11 bases between the germline ends. The CDR3 spans 16 residues. The V gene's germline CDR1 is LGHNA and CDR2 YNFKEQ. CDR3 DNA sequence: TGTGCCAGCAGCCAAGAGGCTCGGGATTTGAACACTGAAGCTTTCTTT. Translation: CASSQEARDLNTEAFF.